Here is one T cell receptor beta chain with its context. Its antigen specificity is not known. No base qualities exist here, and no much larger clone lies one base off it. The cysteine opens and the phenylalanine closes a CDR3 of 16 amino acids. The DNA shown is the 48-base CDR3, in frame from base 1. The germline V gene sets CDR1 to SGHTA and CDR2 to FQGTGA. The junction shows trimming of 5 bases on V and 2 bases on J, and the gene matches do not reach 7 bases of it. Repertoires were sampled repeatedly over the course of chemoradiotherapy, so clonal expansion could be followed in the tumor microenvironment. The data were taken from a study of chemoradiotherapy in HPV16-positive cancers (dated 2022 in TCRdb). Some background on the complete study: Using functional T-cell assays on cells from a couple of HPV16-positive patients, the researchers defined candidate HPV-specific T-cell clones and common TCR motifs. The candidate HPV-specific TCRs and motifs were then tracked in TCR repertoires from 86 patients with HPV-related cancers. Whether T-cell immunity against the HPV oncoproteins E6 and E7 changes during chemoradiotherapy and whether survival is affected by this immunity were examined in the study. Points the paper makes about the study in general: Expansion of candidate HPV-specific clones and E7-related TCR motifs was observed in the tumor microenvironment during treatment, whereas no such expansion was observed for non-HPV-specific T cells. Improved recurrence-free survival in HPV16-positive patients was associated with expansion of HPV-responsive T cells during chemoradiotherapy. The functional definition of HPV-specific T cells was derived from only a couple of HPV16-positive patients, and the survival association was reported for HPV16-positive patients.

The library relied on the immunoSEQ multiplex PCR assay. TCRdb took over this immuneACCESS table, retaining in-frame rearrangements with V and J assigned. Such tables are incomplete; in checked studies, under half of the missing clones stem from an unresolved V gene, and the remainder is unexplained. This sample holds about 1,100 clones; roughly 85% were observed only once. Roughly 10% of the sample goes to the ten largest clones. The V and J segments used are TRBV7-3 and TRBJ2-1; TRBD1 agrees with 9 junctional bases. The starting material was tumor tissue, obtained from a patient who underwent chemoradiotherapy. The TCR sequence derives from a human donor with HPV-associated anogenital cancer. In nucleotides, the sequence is TGTGCCAGCAGCCCAGCCGGGACAGGGACCTACAATGAGCAGTTCTTC. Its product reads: CASSPAGTGTYNEQFF. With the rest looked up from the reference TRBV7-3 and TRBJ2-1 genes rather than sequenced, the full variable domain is GAGVSQTPSNKVTEKGKYVELRCDPISGHTALYWYRQSLGQGPEFLIYFQGTGAADDSGLPNDRFFAVRPEGSVSTLKIQRTERGDSAVYLCASSPAGTGTYNEQFFGPGTRLTVL.